This record concerns one TCR beta chain sequence. Its cognate antigen has yet to be identified. No quality values exist for individual bases; no much larger clone is one base distant. The sample comes from a study of PD-1 blockade in classical Hodgkin lymphoma (TCRdb year 2020). Notes on the research overall: Nivolumab dosing was 3 mg/kg intravenously every 2 weeks, continuing until either disease progression or unacceptable toxicity. The study used CyTOF and TCR beta sequencing to define a peripheral blood immune signature of response to PD-1 blockade in classical Hodgkin lymphoma. General study outcomes and caveats: By C4D1, a significant rise was seen in CD4+ TCR diversity but not in CD8+ TCR diversity (p=0.0027 vs p=0.16), and the rise was most apparent among complete responders (p=0.02). Newly diagnosed patients were reported to have lower baseline TCR diversity than healthy donors, and relapsed/refractory patients were reported to have lower baseline TCR diversity still. Baseline diversity similar to that of newly diagnosed patients was observed in trial patients achieving complete response, whereas significantly lower diversity was observed in partial responders and progressors. The study was restricted to a single clinical trial cohort, and the causes of repertoire differences, possibly disease activity or prior therapy, were left undefined. Lower diversity was observed in patients in whom nivolumab was started less than 1 year after ASCT, and these patients were excluded from later analyses so that confounding by immune reconstitution would be avoided.

This specimen's time point label, interpreted: cycle 1 day 1 (C1D1), immediately before nivolumab initiation. Every trial patient had relapsed after autologous stem cell transplantation, and cohorts A, B and C differed in prior brentuximab vedotin exposure. A total of over 55 patients with relapsed/refractory classical Hodgkin lymphoma made up the trial cohort, and each patient's best overall response was complete response, partial response or progressive disease. Trial patients were treated with single-agent nivolumab in the multi-cohort phase II CheckMate 205 trial. Best overall response was determined by an independent review committee according to the 2007 International Working Group response criteria. Trial PBMCs were collected immediately before nivolumab initiation (C1D1) and during therapy at cycle 2 day 1 and cycle 4 day 1. Peripheral blood was collected in 8 mL Vacutainer Cell Preparation Tubes, from which PBMCs were isolated by centrifugation and then cryopreserved.

For CDR1 and CDR2, the germline V gene (reference sequence) lists LNHNV and YYDKDF. V ends up 5 bases short and J 7 bases short, with an unmatched junction base count of 13. The CDR3, from cysteine to phenylalanine, totals 15 residues. Only CDR3 DNA remains: 45 bases, in frame from the first base. Genomic DNA was isolated using the Qiagen DNeasy kit from unsorted PBMCs as well as from negatively selected CD4+ and CD8+ fractions. Amplification of TCR beta CDR3 regions was done by immunoSEQ multiplex PCR with primers that anneal to V and J segments. Amplification bias was minimized using a synthetic immune receptor repertoire, and residual bias was removed computationally after sequencing. In the authors' own workflow: Repertoire diversity was quantified as the Shannon entropy index using custom Python scripts. Unsorted, CD4+ and CD8+ repertoires were analyzed separately, except for combined analyses in which CD4+ and CD8+ sequences were merged in silico. Clonal expansion was defined as at least a 2-fold frequency increase after treatment relative to C1D1, with a pseudocount of 0.5 for undetected baseline clones. Singleton clones were defined as clones with 0 or 1 copy at C1D1, and non-singleton clones were defined as clones with 2 or more copies. Clones expanded in unsorted samples were assigned a CD4+, CD8+ or unknown annotation through matching of protein sequences in sorted samples from the same patient. Wilcoxon tests were applied to paired samples to test diversity changes from C1D1 to C4D1. Not all clones reach the TCRdb copy of this immuneACCESS table, which keeps in-frame sequences only. Checked studies attribute under half of the gap to unresolved V genes and leave the rest unexplained. V and J calls and clone size are given by that table; D and trimming were obtained from the DNA. The sample data list about 11,000 clones, and about 78% of these were observed just once. The top ten hold around 25% of the sample.

The starting material was peripheral blood mononuclear cells (PBMCs), obtained at baseline. The V and J segments used are TRBV15 and TRBJ1-2, with 7 bases in between that match TRBD1. This TCR came from a human donor with classical Hodgkin lymphoma. CDR3 protein: CATSRLGEGALGYTF. The nucleotide sequence reads as follows: TGTGCCACCAGCCGTCTAGGCGAGGGGGCGCTTGGCTACACCTTC.